The clone carrying this TCR beta chain was observed a handful of times. Its specificity is not known. With 2 bases removed from V and 4 bases from J, the gap between germline ends came to 11 bases. Germline CDR1 reads MGHRA; CDR2 reads YSYEKL. The CDR3 runs 14 residues. This record belongs to a study of T cell responses to AZD1222 COVID-19 vaccine. Repertoires were generated with immunoSEQ multiplex PCR, while TCRdb's copy carries only in-frame clones and drops some. Among some 140,000 clones, roughly 90% were seen once, and the ten largest hold approximately 5.1%. General study findings and limits: Spike-spanning, vaccine-associated CD4 TCRs were dominant at 160-218 and 743-854.

This TCR was recovered from an adult in good health. V usage is TRBV4-1 and J usage is TRBJ1-1; a weak D match, TRBD1 (6 bases). The source material was peripheral blood, sampled on day 0 of MenACWY control vaccination. Here the CDR3 DNA reads TGCGCCAGCAGCCAAACGGGGACACTCACTGAAGCTTTCTTT. This sequence encodes CASSQTGTLTEAFF.